This T cell receptor beta chain was sequenced for a study of blood T cell repertoires in COVID-19. The overall study: Spain, Italy and the United States supplied samples that represented acute and convalescent COVID-19. T cells, B-cell-depleted T cells, or PBMCs supplied cDNA or gDNA.

In the original analysis: Counts of nucleated cells, estimated from reference gene primer amplification, were obtained. TCRdb's copy holds only in-frame clones and misses some; the assay was immunoSEQ multiplex PCR. The DNA was the basis for D and trimming; V, J and clone size are from that table. Of approximately 300,000 clones listed, around 89% are singletons. Germline CDR1 reads MDHEN; CDR2 reads SYDVKM. V was shortened by 5 bases and J by 2 bases, with 9 bases between the two germline ends. This CDR3 contains 13 residues. This clonotype was sampled from a man aged 25 to 40 with acute or convalescent COVID-19. The V call is TRBV28, the J call TRBJ1-2; possible D gene TRBD1, 5 bases. Material for sequencing was peripheral blood. This chain's CDR3 is CASSPRQNYGYTF. The CDR3 nucleotides read TGTGCCAGCAGTCCCAGACAGAACTATGGCTACACCTTC.